This TCR beta chain appears in the sequencing data of a study of Siglec-9 on CD8 T cells in melanoma. Study-wide results and caveats: Siglec-9 reportedly marks and regulates an effector memory CD8+ T-cell subset apparently accumulating in melanoma tumors.

Germline V gene data show CDR1 as WNHNN and CDR2 as SYGVQD (reference sequence). V trimming: 2 bases; J trimming: 9 bases; junction bases outside the gene matches: 10. The CDR3 totals 16 residues. Points on this clone: As yet, its antigen is unknown.

Assay used: immunoSEQ multiplex PCR; TCRdb lists only in-frame clones, some missing. The sample lists some 37,000 clones, 80% to 85% seen once, with over 1.5% in the top ten. The sequencing input was Siglec-9- CD8+ T cells sorted from blood. The genes are TRBV10-1 and TRBJ2-3, with 11 positions matching TRBD2. This TCR came from a human donor in good health. The CDR3, as DNA: TGCGCCAGCAGTGAGCTCCCTAGCGGGGGGTCAGGCACGCAGTATTTT. This translates into CASSELPSGGSGTQYF.